The source of this T cell receptor (beta chain) is a study of T cells in localized non-small cell lung cancer. Study conclusions and caveats: Adjacent uninvolved lung tissue had the highest T cell clonality, exceeding tumor.

Worth noting for this clone: Its matching antigen is unknown.

The table came from immunoSEQ multiplex PCR; TCRdb's copy has only in-frame clones and leaves some out. The data show over 30,000 clones, 85% to 90% seen once. Germline CDR1 and CDR2: SGHAT and FQNNGV. V was pared by 4 bases and J by 5 bases, with 12 bases between. This CDR3 region has 14 residues. V and J are TRBV11-2 and TRBJ2-1, with D maybe TRBD1 (6 bases). The sample in question was peripheral blood, obtained before any cancer treatment. The sequence was obtained from a man aged 35 to 70 with stage I lung adenocarcinoma. This CDR3 is CASSYPGQHNEQFF. CDR3 sequence (DNA): TGTGCCAGCAGCTATCCCGGACAGCACAATGAGCAGTTCTTC.